This T cell receptor beta chain is drawn from a study of cytotoxic CD8 clonotypes in ibrutinib-treated CLL. Study information: Patients gave response samples after a median approximately eleven months of treatment, range 6 to 36. Overall study results and limits: Contraction or stability on treatment characterized the public clonotypes, which were uncommon. A difference in sampling times existed between sustained-remission and progressing patients.

The CDR3 loop spans 13 amino acids. V lost 3 bases, J lost 4 bases, and 7 bases lay in between. Germline CDR1 and CDR2: LNHNV and YYDKDF (reference sequence). As for this clone: What it recognizes is unknown.

The targeted sequencing depth was 1 in 200,000 to 1 in 1 million T cells. Using immunoSEQ multiplex PCR, the repertoire was profiled, and TCRdb retains in-frame clones only, with some absent. The sample yields more than 300,000 clones, around four fifths seen once. The starting material was PBMCs, obtained before ibrutinib treatment. This receptor was identified in a human donor with chronic lymphocytic leukemia. V and J are TRBV15 and TRBJ2-4; no clear D gene. The CDR3: CATSSYLKNIQYF. DNA for the CDR3: TGTGCCACCAGCAGCTACTTAAAAAACATTCAGTACTTC.